This passage covers 21 T cell receptor beta chains from one sample sequenced in a study of T cell repertoires in cytomegalovirus infection. These receptors' targets are unknown. TCRdb analysed the reads with MiXCR anew, one entry per CDR3 protein. The table includes some 500,000 distinct CDR3 sequences, 35% to 50% detected once. The source material was cultured PBMCs, sampled from culture after CMV antigen stimulation. Every receptor here comes from a human donor in good health (CMV status not recorded). Some clones in this sample may be carry-over from other donors' samples.

This clonotype was seen a few times. The V and J genes are TRBV15 and TRBJ1-1; D unclear. Looked up from germline, CDR1 is LNHNV and CDR2 is YYDKDF (reference sequence). Trimming removed 2 bases from V and 4 bases from J, with 17 bases in between. The CDR3 runs to 16 residues. In DNA form, the CDR3 reads TGTGCCACCAGCAGAATGGGTCCCGGTAGGAGCACTGAAGCTTTCTTT. This sequence encodes CATSRMGPGRSTEAFF.

The chain couples TRBV6-6 to TRBJ2-5, with a possible D match to TRBD2 (6 bases). Germline CDR1 and CDR2: MNHNY and SVGAGI (reference sequence). The CDR3 length is 14 residues. Deletions cut 0 bases from V and 5 bases from J, with 10 bases between. The CDR3 DNA is TGTGCCAGCAGTTACTCTGCGGGGACGGAGACCCAGTACTTC. Translating it yields CASSYSAGTETQYF.

In its sample, this clonotype was seen many times. The chain recombines TRBV11-2 with TRBJ1-1; D gene uncertain. The CDR3 covers 11 residues. V lost 6 bases and J lost 3, with 5 bases in between. Looked up from germline, CDR1 is SGHAT and CDR2 is FQNNGV. CDR3 bases: TGTGCCAGCAGTGAGTACACTGAAGCTTTCTTT. Protein product: CASSEYTEAFF.

This rearrangement joins TRBV18 to TRBJ1-6; TRBD1 is a possible D gene (5 bases). The V end lost 6 bases, the J end lost 8 bases, and 17 bases lay between the germline ends. The CDR3 loop spans 15 amino acids. Germline V lookup: CDR1 KGHSH, CDR2 LQKENI. The CDR3 sequence is CASSEGPGVDSPLHF. The CDR3 DNA follows: TGTGCCAGCTCTGAGGGGCCCGGGGTCGATTCACCCCTCCACTTT.

This clonotype was recorded a few times. The chain couples TRBV7-6 to TRBJ1-1; 8 bases agree with TRBD1. The CDR3 has 15 amino acids. The V gene end was trimmed by 4 bases and the J gene end by 6 bases; junction bases not matched to a gene: 10. The germline CDR1 and CDR2 sequences are SGHVS and FNYEAQ. CDR3 sequence reads: CASSWGDRGKAEAFF. CDR3 bases: TGTGCCAGCAGCTGGGGAGACAGGGGCAAGGCTGAAGCTTTCTTT.

The rearrangement links TRBV27 to TRBJ1-4, with D maybe TRBD1 (5 bases). CDR1 MNHEY and CDR2 SMNVEV come from the germline V gene (reference sequence). This CDR3 has 15 amino acids. The V and J ends lost 1 base and 8 bases respectively, with 14 bases between them. CDR3 amino acids: CASSLYLRVGEKLFF. Written as DNA, the CDR3 is TGTGCCAGCAGTTTATACCTCAGGGTAGGGGAAAAACTGTTTTTT.

The CDR3, as DNA: TGTGCCAGCAGCAGACTAGCGGGGACCGGCGGGGAGCTGTTTTTT. Protein sequence: CASSRLAGTGGELFF. J is TRBJ2-2 and V is TRBV7-2, with TRBD2 identical over 11 bases. The CDR3 covers 15 residues. Germline-derived CDR1 and CDR2 are SGHTA and FQGNSA. Trimming cost V 5 bases and J 7 bases; bases outside gene matches: 6.

This clonotype was recorded a few times. V gene TRBV19 combines with J gene TRBJ2-7; TRBD2 might be the D (5 bases). Germline CDR1 is LNHDA and CDR2 is SQIVND (reference sequence). The CDR3 is 15 residues long. Trimming cost V 1 base and J 2 bases, with 12 bases left between them. The CDR3 DNA reads as TGTGCCAGTAGTATAGCTGGAGGAATGGCCTACGAGCAGTACTTC. Protein: CASSIAGGMAYEQYF.

The CDR3 loop reads CASSSPGGLRRADTQYF. Written as DNA, the CDR3 is TGTGCCAGCAGCTCACCAGGCGGCCTACGACGGGCAGATACGCAGTATTTT. The chain uses TRBV7-2 and TRBJ2-3; D gene uncertain. This CDR3 has 17 amino acids. Germline assignment: CDR1 SGHTA and CDR2 FQGNSA. Trimming pared 4 bases from V and 4 bases from J, leaving 21 bases between.

The J gene is TRBJ2-1, the V gene TRBV19, with 8 bases identical to TRBD1. Germline CDR1 reads LNHDA; CDR2 reads SQIVND (reference sequence). The CDR3 length is 13 residues. The V gene end was trimmed by 2 bases and the J gene end by 8 bases; junction bases not matched to a gene: 2. The CDR3 loop reads CASSINRGDEQFF. Here the CDR3 DNA reads TGTGCCAGTAGTATAAACAGGGGGGATGAGCAGTTCTTC.

The genes are TRBV28 and TRBJ2-7, with D unresolved. Germline CDR1 MDHEN, CDR2 SYDVKM. Deletions cut 5 bases from V and 2 bases from J, with 22 bases between. This CDR3 contains 17 residues. CDR3 region: CASSPPNTNAATYEQYF. The CDR3 nucleotides are TGTGCCAGCAGTCCCCCGAACACAAACGCGGCTACCTACGAGCAGTACTTC.

In its sample, this clonotype was seen a few times. This rearrangement joins TRBV6-6 to TRBJ2-7, with D possibly being TRBD1 (5 bases). Germline V gene sequence: CDR1 MNHNY, CDR2 SVGAGI (reference sequence). V was clipped by 5 bases and J by 2 bases, with 10 bases between them. The CDR3 has 13 amino acids. CDR3 coding DNA: TGTGCCAGCAGTAGGGCAGGGACCTACGAGCAGTACTTC. This sequence encodes CASSRAGTYEQYF.

The chain recombines TRBV7-9 with TRBJ2-1, with D hard to call. Trimming removed 5 bases from V and 1 base from J, with 15 bases in between. The CDR3 consists of 16 residues. Germline V gene sequence: CDR1 SEHNR, CDR2 FQNEAQ (reference sequence). The CDR3 here is CASSRWRTASYNEQFF. Written as DNA, the CDR3 is TGTGCCAGCAGCCGATGGCGGACCGCGTCCTACAATGAGCAGTTCTTC.

The rearrangement links TRBV5-1 to TRBJ1-4; a possible D gene is TRBD1 (5 bases). The CDR3 sequence is 17 residues long. Trimming removed 0 bases at V and 5 bases at J, with 17 bases between. In germline, CDR1 is SGHRS, CDR2 YFSETQ. The CDR3 region is CASSLESPQDPNEKLFF. The DNA for the CDR3 is TGCGCCAGCAGCTTGGAATCCCCACAGGATCCGAATGAAAAACTGTTTTTT.

This clonotype was detected a few times. The rearrangement joins TRBV6-2 or TRBV6-3 to TRBJ2-5; D not resolved. CDR1 and CDR2 from the germline V gene are MNHEY and SVGEGT. CDR3 length: 12 amino acids. Trimming shortened V by 8 bases and J by 2 bases, and 9 bases separated the two germline ends. CDR3 in amino acids: CASRPLQETQYF. DNA for the CDR3: TGTGCCAGCCGACCACTTCAAGAGACCCAGTACTTC.

This clonotype has only a few counts. The chain joins TRBV12-5 to TRBJ2-2; D is ambiguous. This CDR3 spans 14 amino acids. Trimming removed 4 bases at V and 1 base at J, with 7 bases between. Looked up from germline, CDR1 is LGHNT and CDR2 is FRNRAP. CDR3 coding DNA: TGTGCTAGTGGTTCATCGGTGAACACCGGGGAGCTGTTTTTT. It codes for CASGSSVNTGELFF.

Only a few counts were recorded for this clonotype. The V call is TRBV7-2, the J call TRBJ1-2, with TRBD1 matching over 9 bases. The V segment lost 4 bases and the J segment 8 bases; nucleotides outside the gene matches: 11. The CDR3 runs to 15 residues. Per the germline V gene, CDR1 is SGHTA and CDR2 is FQGNSA. The CDR3 bases are TGTGCCAGCAGCTCCAAAGGGACAGGGTCAGACGGCTACACCTTC. It encodes CASSSKGTGSDGYTF.

This clonotype was observed a handful of times. The chain recombines TRBV6-2 or TRBV6-3 with TRBJ1-5; 7 bases match TRBD1. The CDR3 has 15 residues. In germline, CDR1 is MNHEY, CDR2 SVGEGT. With 6 bases clipped from V and 5 bases from J, the junction kept 10 bases outside the gene matches. The CDR3 sequence is CASSLIQGRYQPQHF. CDR3 nucleotide sequence: TGTGCCAGCAGCCTTATACAGGGGCGGTATCAGCCCCAGCATTTT.

This clonotype was seen only a few times. This chain uses TRBV7-2 with TRBJ2-7; 9 bases fit TRBD2. Germline V lookup: CDR1 SGHTA, CDR2 FQGNSA. V trimming: 6 bases; J trimming: 5 bases; junction bases outside the gene matches: 8. The CDR3 has 14 amino acids. This CDR3 reads CASSPKLAGHEQYF. The CDR3 nucleotides read TGTGCCAGCAGTCCCAAACTAGCGGGCCACGAGCAGTACTTC.

The chain uses TRBV12-3 or TRBV12-4 and TRBJ2-1; D is uncertain. This CDR3 region has 12 residues. Between the trimmed V and J ends, which lost 1 base and 9 bases, there was a span of 7 bases. The CDR3: CASSLDWAEQFF. The DNA for the CDR3 is TGTGCCAGCAGTTTAGATTGGGCTGAGCAGTTCTTC.

The chain couples TRBV7-2 to TRBJ2-5; 7 positions match TRBD2. The ends lost 0 bases at V and 5 bases at J; junction bases unmatched: 15. The CDR3 extends over 18 amino acids. The germline gives CDR1 SGHTA, CDR2 FQGNSA. In DNA form, the CDR3 reads TGTGCCAGCAGCTTAGCGACCCCCCGGGGAGGGAGTGGGGAGACCCAGTACTTC. Protein: CASSLATPRGGSGETQYF. Based on the CDR3 plus reference TRBV7-2 and TRBJ2-5, the full variable domain is GAGVSQSPSNKVTEKGKDVELRCDPISGHTALYWYRQSLGQGLEFLIYFQGNSAPDKSGLPSDRFSAERTGGSVSTLTIQRTQQEDSAVYLCASSLATPRGGSGETQYFGPGTRLLVL.